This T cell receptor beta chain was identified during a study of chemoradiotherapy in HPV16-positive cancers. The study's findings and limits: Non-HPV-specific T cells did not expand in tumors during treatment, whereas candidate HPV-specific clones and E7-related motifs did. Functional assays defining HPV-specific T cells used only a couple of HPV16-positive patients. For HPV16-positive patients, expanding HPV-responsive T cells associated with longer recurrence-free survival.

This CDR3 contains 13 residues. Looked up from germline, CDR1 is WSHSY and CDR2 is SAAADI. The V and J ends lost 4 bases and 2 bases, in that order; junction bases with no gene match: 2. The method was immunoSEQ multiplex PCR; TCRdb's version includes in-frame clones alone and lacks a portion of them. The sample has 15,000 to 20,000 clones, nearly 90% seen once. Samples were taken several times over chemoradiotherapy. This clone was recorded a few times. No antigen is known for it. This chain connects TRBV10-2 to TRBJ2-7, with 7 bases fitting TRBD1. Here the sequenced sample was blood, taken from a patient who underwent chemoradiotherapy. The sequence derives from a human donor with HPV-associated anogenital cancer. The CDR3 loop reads CASSGQGAYEQYF. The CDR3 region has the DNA TGCGCCAGCAGTGGGCAGGGGGCCTACGAGCAGTACTTC.